What follows describes a single T cell receptor (beta chain). Its specificity is unknown. Within Nashville, Tennessee resided all donors, each a Caucasian adult. Profiling relied on immunoSEQ multiplex PCR, and the TCRdb table lists in-frame clones only, not all of them. In the table there are roughly 720,000 clones, 80% to 95% of which are singletons. This record comes from a study of shared clonotypes between healthy human individuals. In the study overall: A couple of female and a few male donors aged 18 to 49 were enrolled. CD4 naive cells filled three plates per donor, CD4 memory three, CD8 naive two and CD8 memory one.

Germline CDR1 SGDLS, CDR2 YYNGEE. The CDR3 is made up of 17 amino acids. Trimming left V 2 bases short and J 3 bases short, with 17 bases between. Notes on the study in general: Sampling involved blood alone; tissue repertoires likely differ.

This TCR derives from a man younger than 35 in good health. Some clones in this sample may be carry-over from other donors' samples. This sequence joins TRBV9 and TRBJ2-2; D may match TRBD1 or TRBD2 (6 bases each). Sequencing used memory CD8+ T cells from PBMCs. Subset: CD45RO+ cells pooled with CCR7-negative TemRA cells. The CDR3 DNA sequence: TGTGCCAGCAGCGTCCCTAATACGGGGGCGCACACCGGGGAGCTGTTTTTT. Amino acids: CASSVPNTGAHTGELFF.